This is a list of T cell receptor beta chains from one sample in a study of T cell responses to AZD1222 COVID-19 vaccine. TCRdb's table, derived via immunoSEQ multiplex PCR, lists solely in-frame clones and lacks some. The sample holds roughly 170,000 clones, 85% to 95% seen once. The specimen was peripheral blood, collected 28 days after the second AZD1222 dose. These receptors all come from an adult who received the AZD1222 COVID-19 vaccine. Both conserved end residues are trimmed from each CDR3.

j_call v_call cdr3_aa
TRBJ1-6 TRBV9 ASSEGARSPLH
TRBJ2-2 TRBV11-2 ASSTGTTGELF
TRBJ2-1 TRBV7-9 ASSSSGTSGNEQF
TRBJ2-2 TRBV7-2 ASSLVWASGGNTGELF
TRBJ1-4 TRBV7-8 ASSPTARTGAEKLF
TRBJ1-1 TRBV4-1 ASSQVWAGGETEAF
TRBJ1-5 TRBV2 ASSPQGYSNQPQH
TRBJ2-1 TRBV28 ASCPVVAAEQF
TRBJ2-1 TRBV5-5 ASSLRQTLYNEQF
TRBJ1-2 TRBV6-5 ASSIRASENYGYT
TRBJ1-5 TRBV19 ASSIGQSSRNQPQH
TRBJ1-1 TRBV12-3/TRBV12-4 ASSITTNTEAF
TRBJ2-1 TRBV7-6 ASSRDWSSYNEQF
TRBJ2-7 TRBV5-6 ASSLGRHEQY
TRBJ2-5 TRBV5-5 ASSLDPGEETQY
TRBJ2-3 TRBV7-3 ASSLGGGGTDTQY
TRBJ2-1 TRBV13 ASSGGHGNEQF
TRBJ2-2 TRBV18 ASAGQRDTGELF
TRBJ2-7 TRBV27 ASSFGGSSYEQY
TRBJ2-2 TRBV27 ASSLEGRMNTGELF
TRBJ1-3 TRBV29-1 SVVAGGPTGNTIY
TRBJ1-5 TRBV2 ASSRGRNNQPQH
TRBJ2-3 TRBV5-1 ASSVRTGDTQY
TRBJ1-5 TRBV30 AWSVEGGQPQH
TRBJ2-5 TRBV11-2 ASSLDGQGAGETQY
TRBJ1-2 TRBV6-5 ATPRGRVMNGYT
TRBJ1-2 TRBV24-1 ATSVVRPKRDGYT
TRBJ1-5 TRBV19 ASSPGTSNQPQH
TRBJ1-5 TRBV19 ASKWAGEGSNQPQH
TRBJ2-5 TRBV5-1 ASSLALAGVETQY
TRBJ2-2 TRBV7-9 ASSSRAGDSTGELF
TRBJ2-1 TRBV11-2 ASTSLLADEQF
TRBJ1-5 TRBV2 ASSSGTGDYQPQH
TRBJ1-4 TRBV4-1 ASSQVGEAELF
TRBJ2-1 TRBV30 AWTSGAGRSYNEQF
TRBJ1-5 TRBV6-5 ASSYDGQGSPQH
TRBJ1-2 TRBV19 ASSIVNRPPYGYT
TRBJ2-2 TRBV15 ATSRDQSGELF
TRBJ2-2 TRBV2 ASRPTGGVSGELF
TRBJ1-1 TRBV6-5 ASSLRQWGNTEAF
TRBJ2-1 TRBV5-1 ASSSGERESSYNEQF
TRBJ1-1 TRBV9 ASSGDRGNQKAF
TRBJ2-7 TRBV5-6 ASSSGILEQY
TRBJ2-1 TRBV3-1/TRBV3-2 ASSQELGAGGSYNEQF
TRBJ2-7 TRBV11-1 ASSPGESFYEQY
TRBJ2-1 TRBV12-3/TRBV12-4 ASSSGLGDEQF
TRBJ1-3 TRBV2 ASTQFGNTIY
TRBJ1-1 TRBV6-2/TRBV6-3 ASSYSGFSTEAF
TRBJ2-7 TRBV7-6 ASSYQRDGEQY
TRBJ1-6 TRBV28 ASSSPSARQDYNSPLH
TRBJ2-6 TRBV7-8 ASSSAPGSGANVLT
TRBJ2-2 TRBV6-4 ASSYTWGTGELF
TRBJ2-7 TRBV11-1 ASSLRGNHYEQY
TRBJ1-1 TRBV7-2 ASSLQQGNTEAF
TRBJ2-3 TRBV12-5 ASGLDPPDTQY
TRBJ1-1 TRBV19 ASTPFGQGASTEAF
TRBJ2-2 TRBV19 ASSKMGLGVMMVTGELF
TRBJ2-6 TRBV27 ASTRTDSGANVLT
TRBJ1-6 TRBV6-6 ASSYAGQNSPLH
TRBJ1-5 TRBV5-1 ASSLGAQGAGQPQH